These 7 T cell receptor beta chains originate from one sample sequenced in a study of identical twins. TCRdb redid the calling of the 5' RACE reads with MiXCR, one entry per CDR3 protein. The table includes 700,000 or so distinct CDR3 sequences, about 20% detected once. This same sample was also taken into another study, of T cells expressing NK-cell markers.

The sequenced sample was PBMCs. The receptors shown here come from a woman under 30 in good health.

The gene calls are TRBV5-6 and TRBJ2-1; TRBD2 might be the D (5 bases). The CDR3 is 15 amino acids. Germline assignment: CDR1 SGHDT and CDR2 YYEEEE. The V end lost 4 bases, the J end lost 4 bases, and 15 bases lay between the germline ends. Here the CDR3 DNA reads TGTGCCAGCAGCCGGGGTGAGGCCTTTTACAATGAGCAGTTCTTC. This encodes CASSRGEAFYNEQFF. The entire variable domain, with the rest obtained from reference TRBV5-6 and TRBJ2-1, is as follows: DAGVTQSPTHLIKTRGQQVTLRCSPKSGHDTVSWYQQALGQGPQFIFQYYEEEERQRGNFPDRFSGHQFPNYSSELNVNALLLGDSALYLCASSRGEAFYNEQFFGPGTRLTVL.

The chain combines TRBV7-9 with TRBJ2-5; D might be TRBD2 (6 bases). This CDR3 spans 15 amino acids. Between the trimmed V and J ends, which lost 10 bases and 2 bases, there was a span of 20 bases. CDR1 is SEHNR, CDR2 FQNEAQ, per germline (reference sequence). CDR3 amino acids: CATHPRENQQETQYF. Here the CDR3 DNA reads TGTGCCACCCACCCCCGGGAGAACCAGCAAGAGACCCAGTACTTC.

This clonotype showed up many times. CDR3 residues: CASSLVRAGTEAFF. The CDR3 DNA reads TGTGCCAGCAGCTTGGTAAGGGCTGGGACTGAAGCTTTCTTT. The chain carries TRBV5-5 and TRBJ1-1; D is ambiguous. The CDR3 loop spans 14 amino acids. Deletions cut 0 bases from V and 5 bases from J, with 11 bases between. Germline loops: CDR1 SGHKS, CDR2 YYEKEE (reference sequence).

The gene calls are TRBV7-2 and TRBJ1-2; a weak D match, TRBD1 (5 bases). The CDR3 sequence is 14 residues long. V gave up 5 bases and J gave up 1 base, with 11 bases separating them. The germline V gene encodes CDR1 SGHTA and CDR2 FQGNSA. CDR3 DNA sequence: TGTGCCAGCAGCCCGGGACTTAGTAACTATGGCTACACCTTC. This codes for CASSPGLSNYGYTF.

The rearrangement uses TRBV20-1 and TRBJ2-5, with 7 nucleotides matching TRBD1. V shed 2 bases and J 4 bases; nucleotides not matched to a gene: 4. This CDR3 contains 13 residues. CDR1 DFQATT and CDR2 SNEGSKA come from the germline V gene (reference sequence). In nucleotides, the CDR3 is TGCAGTGCTAGAAGAGGGGGCAGAGAGACCCAGTACTTC. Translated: CSARRGGRETQYF.

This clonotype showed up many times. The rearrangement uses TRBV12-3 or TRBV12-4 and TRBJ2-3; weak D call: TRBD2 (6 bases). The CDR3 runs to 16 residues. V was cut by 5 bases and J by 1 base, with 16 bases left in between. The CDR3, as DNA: TGTGCCAGCAGTCCGAACCCGGGACTCGGCACAGATACGCAGTATTTT. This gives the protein CASSPNPGLGTDTQYF.

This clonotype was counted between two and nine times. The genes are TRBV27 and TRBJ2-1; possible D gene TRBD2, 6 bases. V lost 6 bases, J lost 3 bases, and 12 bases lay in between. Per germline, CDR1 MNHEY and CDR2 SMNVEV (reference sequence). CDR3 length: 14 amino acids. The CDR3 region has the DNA TGTGCCAGCAGGGGTGGAGGGAACTACAATGAGCAGTTCTTC. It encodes CASRGGGNYNEQFF.